Listed below are T cell receptor beta chains from one sample, sequenced in a study of blood T cell repertoires in COVID-19. Assay: immunoSEQ multiplex PCR; the TCRdb copy retains only in-frame clones and omits some. The sample lists about 130,000 clones, roughly nine tenths occurring once. The sequenced sample consisted of peripheral blood. The source of these receptors is a woman aged 70 to 79 with COVID-19, enrolled during active disease. Each CDR3 is given with its conserved first and last residue. D genes are given only for firm matches. Clone size is stated in some rows and not others, as once, few, many or a class when expanded.

abundance	d_gene	j_gene	len	v_gene	CDR3nt	CDR3aa
few	NA	TRBJ1-2	16	TRBV28	TGTGCCAGCAGTTTGGGAGGGACCGAGACCGTCTATGGCTACACCTTC	CASSLGGTETVYGYTF
NA	TRBD2	TRBJ2-5	14	TRBV5-1	TGCGCCAGCAGCCTCGGGGGGTTACAAGAGACCCAGTACTTC	CASSLGGLQETQYF
NA	TRBD2	TRBJ2-7	15	TRBV5-6	TGTGCCAGCAGCTCGAGGACTAGGTGGTCCTACGAGCAGTACTTC	CASSSRTRWSYEQYF
NA	NA	TRBJ2-7	13	TRBV6-5	TGTGCCAGCAGTTACGGGCACAGCTACGAGCAGTACTTC	CASSYGHSYEQYF
NA	TRBD1	TRBJ1-2	16	TRBV5-6	TGTGCCAGCACCTACCGACAGGGAAACTCCAACTATGGCTACACCTTC	CASTYRQGNSNYGYTF
NA	NA	TRBJ1-6	16	TRBV27	TGTGCCAGCAGTTCGACCAACAGGCATAATAATTCACCCCTCCACTTT	CASSSTNRHNNSPLHF
NA	NA	TRBJ1-4	15	TRBV15	TGTGCCACCAGCAGAGACCCTGGGGGGAAAGAAAAACTGTTTTTT	CATSRDPGGKEKLFF
NA	NA	TRBJ1-5	16	TRBV11-2	TGTGCCAGCAGCATGGGGACCAGGGGCGTAAATCAGCCCCAGCATTTT	CASSMGTRGVNQPQHF
NA	TRBD2	TRBJ2-2	17	TRBV15	TGTGCCACCAGCAGGGACCACGGGACTAGCGGGACCGGGGAGCTGTTTTTT	CATSRDHGTSGTGELFF
NA	NA	TRBJ2-1	13	TRBV6-4	TGTGCCAGCAGTGACGGGCAAGTTGATGAGCAGTTCTTC	CASSDGQVDEQFF
NA	NA	TRBJ2-3	15	TRBV6-5	TGTGCCAGCAGTTACTCGCCAGGGAGCACAGATACGCAGTATTTT	CASSYSPGSTDTQYF
NA	NA	TRBJ1-1	14	TRBV6-5	TGTGCCAGCAGTCCCAGACAGATGAACACTGAAGCTTTCTTT	CASSPRQMNTEAFF
NA	NA	TRBJ2-1	16	TRBV5-1	TGCGCCAGCAGCTTGCTTCAGGCGAGCTCCTACAATGAGCAGTTCTTC	CASSLLQASSYNEQFF
NA	NA	TRBJ1-1	15	TRBV4-1	TGCGCCAGCGGCCAAGAGAGACAGTTTCGGACTGAAGCTTTCTTT	CASGQERQFRTEAFF
few	NA	TRBJ2-1	15	TRBV5-1	TGCGCCAGCAGCTTTGTACGGGGGGCCAAGGATGAGCAGTTCTTC	CASSFVRGAKDEQFF
once	TRBD1	TRBJ2-5	13	TRBV5-5	TGTGCCAGCAGCTCCACAGGGGAAGAGACCCAGTACTTC	CASSSTGEETQYF
NA	NA	TRBJ1-1	13	TRBV28	TGTGCCAGCAGTTTACCGACTGGCACTGAAGCTTTCTTT	CASSLPTGTEAFF
NA	NA	TRBJ2-1	14	TRBV7-9	TGTGCCAGCAGCCCCCGAACTAGTTTCGCTGAGCAGTTCTTC	CASSPRTSFAEQFF
once	NA	TRBJ1-1	15	TRBV6-1	TGTGCCAGCAGTGAAGTATTGGGGCCAGACACTGAAGCTTTCTTT	CASSEVLGPDTEAFF
NA	TRBD1	TRBJ1-4	16	TRBV4-2	TGTGCCAGCAGCCAAGTGGGACAGGGGGTAGGAGAAAAACTGTTTTTT	CASSQVGQGVGEKLFF
once	TRBD1	TRBJ1-5	14	TRBV2	TGTGCCAGCAGTGTGGACAGGGGGAATCAGCCCCAGCATTTT	CASSVDRGNQPQHF
NA	TRBD1	TRBJ1-4	16	TRBV10-3	TGTGCCATCAGTGAGTCGACGAGAACAGGGGATGAAAAACTGTTTTTT	CAISESTRTGDEKLFF
NA	NA	TRBJ1-1	14	TRBV6-5	TGTGCCACACAGGCTCGGCTGTCGAACACTGAAGCTTTCTTT	CATQARLSNTEAFF
NA	NA	TRBJ1-1	13	TRBV4-1	TGCGCCAGCAGCCAACAGGAGGGCACTGAAGCTTTCTTT	CASSQQEGTEAFF
NA	NA	TRBJ1-4	14	TRBV27	TGTGCCAGCAGTCCGGACATCAGTCATGAAAAACTGTTTTTT	CASSPDISHEKLFF
NA	NA	TRBJ2-2	16	TRBV5-1	TGCGCCAGCAGCCCCCGACTGGGGCAAGGCACCGGGGAGCTGTTTTTT	CASSPRLGQGTGELFF
once	TRBD2	TRBJ2-3	15	TRBV4-2	TGTGCCAGCAGCCAAGCGGGGGGGCCGGGAGATACGCAGTATTTT	CASSQAGGPGDTQYF
NA	NA	TRBJ2-7	15	TRBV5-1	TGCGCCAGCAGCGGCACGCGGGGAACCGTTGGCGAGCAGTACTTC	CASSGTRGTVGEQYF
NA	TRBD1	TRBJ1-3	17	TRBV30	TGTGCCTGGAGTGCGGCGAGAACCGACAGGGGCGGAAACACCATATATTTT	CAWSAARTDRGGNTIYF
NA	NA	TRBJ2-7	16	TRBV6-5	TGTGCCAGCAGTTACTCCGGCAGGGCGAGCTCCTACGAGCAGTACTTC	CASSYSGRASSYEQYF
NA	NA	TRBJ1-4	14	TRBV7-2	TGTGCCAGCAGCTTGAGTTCAACTAATGAAAAACTGTTTTTT	CASSLSSTNEKLFF
NA	NA	TRBJ2-2	15	TRBV7-9	TGTGCCAGCAGCTTAGTAGAGGGTGGCACCGGGGAGCTGTTTTTT	CASSLVEGGTGELFF
NA	TRBD1	TRBJ1-2	13	TRBV2	TGTGCCAGCAGTTTAGGACAGGCCGGGGGCTACACCTTC	CASSLGQAGGYTF
NA	NA	TRBJ1-4	14	TRBV5-1	TGCGCCAGCAGCTTGGTAGGGGATAATGAAAAACTGTTTTTT	CASSLVGDNEKLFF
NA	NA	TRBJ1-6	13	TRBV19	TGTGCCAGTAGTCCAGGCAATAATTCACCCCTCCACTTT	CASSPGNNSPLHF
NA	NA	TRBJ1-5	14	TRBV2	TGTGCCAGCACCCCAACCCCGGGGGATCAGCCCCAGCATTTT	CASTPTPGDQPQHF
few	NA	TRBJ1-5	17	TRBV4-1	TGCGCCAGCAGCCAATCCCTCACCCGGGGTGTCAATCAGCCCCAGCATTTT	CASSQSLTRGVNQPQHF
NA	TRBD1	TRBJ2-1	15	TRBV5-1	TGCGCCAGCAGCTTGGCAGGGGGTGGCTACAATGAGCAGTTCTTC	CASSLAGGGYNEQFF
few	NA	TRBJ1-1	18	TRBV7-2	TGTGCCAGCAGCTTAGTGGTGGTTTGGTCAGGGGAGAACACTGAAGCTTTCTTT	CASSLVVVWSGENTEAFF
NA	TRBD1	TRBJ1-1	12	TRBV7-9	TGTGCCGGGAGGCAGGGGGATACTGAAGCTTTCTTT	CAGRQGDTEAFF
NA	NA	TRBJ1-3	14	TRBV28	TGTGCCAGCAGAGCCGGGCAGACCAGGGGCACCATATATTTT	CASRAGQTRGTIYF
NA	NA	TRBJ2-5	15	TRBV7-7	TGTGCCAGCAGCTTAGCGCGAGGGCTGGGGGAGACCCAGTACTTC	CASSLARGLGETQYF
NA	TRBD1	TRBJ2-1	14	TRBV6-5	TGTGCCAGTCTAGAGGGGGCAACCTACAATGAGCAGTTCTTC	CASLEGATYNEQFF
NA	TRBD1	TRBJ1-2	13	TRBV27	TGTGCCAGCAGTTTGGGACAGGCCTATGGCTACACCTTC	CASSLGQAYGYTF
NA	TRBD1	TRBJ1-4	12	TRBV19	TGTGCCAGTAGTTCCTCAGGGGGAAAACTGTTTTTT	CASSSSGGKLFF
NA	TRBD2	TRBJ2-4	18	TRBV4-1	TGCGCCAGCAGCCAAGAGGACGAGGGAGGGTTCGACAAAAACATTCAGTACTTC	CASSQEDEGGFDKNIQYF
NA	TRBD1	TRBJ2-1	14	TRBV10-3	TGTGCCATCAGAGCGGACAGGGGGTCAAATGAGCAGTTCTTC	CAIRADRGSNEQFF
NA	NA	TRBJ1-2	15	TRBV18	TGTGCCAGCTCACCAGAGTCCGGGGTTAACTATGGCTACACCTTC	CASSPESGVNYGYTF
NA	NA	TRBJ1-6	15	TRBV2	TGTGCCAGCAGTGTGGCGAGGACAATACTTTCACCCCTCCACTTT	CASSVARTILSPLHF
NA	NA	TRBJ2-1	13	TRBV4-2	TGTGCCAGCAGCCAGCTGGGGGCGGATGAGCAGTTCTTC	CASSQLGADEQFF
NA	TRBD1	TRBJ1-6	15	TRBV19	TGTGCCAGTAGTGCCGGGACAGGCCCTAATTCACCCCTCCACTTT	CASSAGTGPNSPLHF
NA	NA	TRBJ1-5	15	TRBV10-3	TGTGCCATCAGTGAGCAGGGTATTAACAATCAGCCCCAGCATTTT	CAISEQGINNQPQHF
NA	TRBD2	TRBJ2-1	14	TRBV10-1	TGCGCCAGCAGTTATAGCGGGGTTGGGAATGAGCAGTTCTTC	CASSYSGVGNEQFF
NA	TRBD2	TRBJ2-7	16	TRBV7-8	TGTGCCAGCAGCTTTAGCTCGCGGGGGGGCCGCGACGAGCAGTACTTC	CASSFSSRGGRDEQYF
once	NA	TRBJ1-1	17	TRBV5-6	TGTGCCAGCAGCTTGGTGGGGGCCGGGACCGCGGACACTGAAGCTTTCTTT	CASSLVGAGTADTEAFF
NA	NA	TRBJ2-1	13	TRBV3-1/TRBV3-2	TGTGCCAGCAGCCAAGATACGGCGGATGTGCAGTTCTTC	CASSQDTADVQFF
NA	TRBD1	TRBJ2-7	14	TRBV2	TGTGCCAGCAGTCCGATGACAGGGTACCACGAGCAGTACTTC	CASSPMTGYHEQYF
NA	NA	TRBJ1-2	12	TRBV13	TGTGCCAGCAGCTTAGGACAGGGCGGCTACACCTTC	CASSLGQGGYTF